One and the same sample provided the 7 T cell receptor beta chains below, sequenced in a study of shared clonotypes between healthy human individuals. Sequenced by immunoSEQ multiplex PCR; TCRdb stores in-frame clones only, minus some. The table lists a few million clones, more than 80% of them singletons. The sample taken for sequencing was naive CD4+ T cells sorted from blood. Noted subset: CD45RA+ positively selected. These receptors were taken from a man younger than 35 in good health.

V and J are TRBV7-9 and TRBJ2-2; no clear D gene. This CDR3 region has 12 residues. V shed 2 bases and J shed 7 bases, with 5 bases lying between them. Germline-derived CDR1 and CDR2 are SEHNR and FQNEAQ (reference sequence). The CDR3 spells CASSLINGELFF. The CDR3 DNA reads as TGTGCCAGCAGCTTAATAAACGGGGAGCTGTTTTTT.

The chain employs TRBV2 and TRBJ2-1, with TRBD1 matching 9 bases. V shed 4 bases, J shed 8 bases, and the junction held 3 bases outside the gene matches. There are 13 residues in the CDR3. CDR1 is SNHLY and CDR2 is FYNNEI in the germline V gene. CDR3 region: CASSVDRGDEQFF. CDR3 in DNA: TGTGCCAGCAGTGTTGACAGGGGGGATGAGCAGTTCTTC.

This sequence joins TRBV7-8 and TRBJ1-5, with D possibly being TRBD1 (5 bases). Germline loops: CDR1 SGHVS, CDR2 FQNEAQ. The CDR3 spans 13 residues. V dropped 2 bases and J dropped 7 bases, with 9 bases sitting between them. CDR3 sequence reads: CASSLLGVQPQHF. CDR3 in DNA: TGTGCCAGCAGCTTACTGGGGGTACAGCCCCAGCATTTT. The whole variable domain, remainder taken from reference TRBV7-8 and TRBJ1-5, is GAGVSQSPRYKVAKRGQDVALRCDPISGHVSLFWYQQALGQGPEFLTYFQNEAQLDKSGLPSDRFFAERPEGSVSTLKIQRTQQEDSAVYLCASSLLGVQPQHFGDGTRLSIL.

CDR3: CATKRGESGNTIYF. CDR3 sequence (DNA): TGTGCCACCAAGAGGGGAGAGTCCGGAAACACCATATATTTT. V usage is TRBV15 and J usage is TRBJ1-3; D is perhaps TRBD1 (5 bases). Germline loops: CDR1 LNHNV, CDR2 YYDKDF (reference sequence). The CDR3 totals 14 residues. Trimming removed 7 bases at V and 4 bases at J, with 14 bases between.

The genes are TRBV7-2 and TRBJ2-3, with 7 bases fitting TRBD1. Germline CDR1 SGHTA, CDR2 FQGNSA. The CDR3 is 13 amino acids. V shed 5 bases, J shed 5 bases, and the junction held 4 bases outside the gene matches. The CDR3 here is CASSSNRGDTQYF. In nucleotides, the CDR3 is TGTGCCAGCAGCAGTAACAGGGGAGATACGCAGTATTTT.

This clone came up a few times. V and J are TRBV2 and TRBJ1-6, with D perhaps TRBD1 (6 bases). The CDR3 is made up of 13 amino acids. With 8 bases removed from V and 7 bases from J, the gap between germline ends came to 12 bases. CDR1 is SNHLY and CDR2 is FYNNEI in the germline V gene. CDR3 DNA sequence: TGTGCCAGCGGGCGGGACACCAATTCACCCCTCCACTTT. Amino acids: CASGRDTNSPLHF.

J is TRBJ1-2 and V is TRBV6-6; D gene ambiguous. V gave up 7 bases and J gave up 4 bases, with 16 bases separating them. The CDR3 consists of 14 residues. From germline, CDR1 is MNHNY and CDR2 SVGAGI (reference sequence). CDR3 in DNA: TGTGCCAGCACCCCGGGCGCTCTCACCTATGGCTACACCTTC. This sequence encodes CASTPGALTYGYTF.